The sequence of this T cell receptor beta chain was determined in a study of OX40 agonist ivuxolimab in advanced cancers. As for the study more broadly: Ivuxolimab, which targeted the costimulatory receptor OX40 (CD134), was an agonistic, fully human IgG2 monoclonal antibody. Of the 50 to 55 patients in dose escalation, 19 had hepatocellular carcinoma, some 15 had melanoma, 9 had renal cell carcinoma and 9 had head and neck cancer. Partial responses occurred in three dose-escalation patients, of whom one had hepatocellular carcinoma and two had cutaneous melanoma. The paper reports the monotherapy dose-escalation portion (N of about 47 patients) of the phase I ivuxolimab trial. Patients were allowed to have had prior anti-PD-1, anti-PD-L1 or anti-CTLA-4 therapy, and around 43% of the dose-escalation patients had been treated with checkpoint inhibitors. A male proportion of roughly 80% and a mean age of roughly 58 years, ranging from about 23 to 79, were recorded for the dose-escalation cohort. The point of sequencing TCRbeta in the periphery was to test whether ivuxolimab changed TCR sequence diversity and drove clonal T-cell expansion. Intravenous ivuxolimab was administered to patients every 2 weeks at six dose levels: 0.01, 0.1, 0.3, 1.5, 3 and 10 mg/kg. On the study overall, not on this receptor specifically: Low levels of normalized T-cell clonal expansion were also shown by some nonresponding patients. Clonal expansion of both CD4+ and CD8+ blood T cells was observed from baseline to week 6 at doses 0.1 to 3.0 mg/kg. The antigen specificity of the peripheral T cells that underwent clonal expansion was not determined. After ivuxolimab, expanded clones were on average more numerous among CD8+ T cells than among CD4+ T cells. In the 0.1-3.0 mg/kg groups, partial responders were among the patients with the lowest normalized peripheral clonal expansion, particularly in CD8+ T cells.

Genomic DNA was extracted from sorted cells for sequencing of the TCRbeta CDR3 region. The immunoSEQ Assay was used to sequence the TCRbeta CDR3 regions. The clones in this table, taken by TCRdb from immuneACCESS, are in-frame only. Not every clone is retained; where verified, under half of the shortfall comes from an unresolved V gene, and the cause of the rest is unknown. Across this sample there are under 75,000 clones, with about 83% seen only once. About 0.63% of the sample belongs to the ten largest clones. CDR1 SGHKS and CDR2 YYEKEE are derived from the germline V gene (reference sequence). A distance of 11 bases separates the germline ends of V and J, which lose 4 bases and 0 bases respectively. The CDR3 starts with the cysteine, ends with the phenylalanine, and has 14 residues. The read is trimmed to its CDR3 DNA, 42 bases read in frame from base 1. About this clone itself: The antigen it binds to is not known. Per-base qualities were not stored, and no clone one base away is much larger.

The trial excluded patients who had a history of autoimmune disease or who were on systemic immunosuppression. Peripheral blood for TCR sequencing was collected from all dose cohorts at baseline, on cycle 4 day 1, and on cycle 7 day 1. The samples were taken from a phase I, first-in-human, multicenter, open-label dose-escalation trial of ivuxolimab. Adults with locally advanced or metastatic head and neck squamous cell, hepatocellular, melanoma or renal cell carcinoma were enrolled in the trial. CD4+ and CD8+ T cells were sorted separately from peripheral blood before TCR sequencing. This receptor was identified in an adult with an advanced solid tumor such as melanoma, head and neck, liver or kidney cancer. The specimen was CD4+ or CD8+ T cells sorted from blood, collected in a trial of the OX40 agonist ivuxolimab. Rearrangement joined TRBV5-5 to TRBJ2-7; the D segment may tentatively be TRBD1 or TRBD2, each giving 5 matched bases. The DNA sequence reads TGTGCCAGCAGCCCAGGGACCGACTCCTACGAGCAGTACTTC. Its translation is CASSPGTDSYEQYF.